This T cell receptor beta chain was found in a study of T cell changes during pregnancy in multiple sclerosis. The CDR3 length is 14 residues. Germline V CDR1 and CDR2: SNHLY, FYNNEI. The V end was cut by 3 bases, the J end by 2 bases, with 8 bases between. Data came from immunoSEQ multiplex PCR; TCRdb stores just in-frame clones and leaves some out. The table lists tens of thousands of clones, 91% of them singletons. The specimen was CD8+ T cells from peripheral blood mononuclear cells, collected before pregnancy. The sequence derives from a female donor with multiple sclerosis, enrolled in a pregnancy study. V gene TRBV2 combines with J gene TRBJ1-5; tentatively, D is TRBD1 (5 bases). The CDR3 DNA reads TGTGCCAGCAGTGACAGGGAGGGCAATCAGCCCCAGCATTTT. Translation: CASSDREGNQPQHF.